This TCR beta chain came from a study of blood T cell repertoires in COVID-19. Study-level information: PBMCs, B-cell-depleted T cells, or T cells were the source of the cDNA or gDNA that made up the material.

About this clone: This CDR3 is also generated by other DNA sequences in the sample.

Looked up from germline, CDR1 is KGHSH and CDR2 is LQKENI. CDR3 length: 14 amino acids. Trimming removed 0 bases at V and 4 bases at J, with 9 bases between. Profiled with immunoSEQ multiplex PCR; TCRdb holds only in-frame clones, not every one. The sample has some 160,000 clones, roughly 80% seen once; the top ten hold around 8%. The clonotype originates from an elderly woman with COVID-19, enrolled during active disease. The chain has TRBV18 and TRBJ1-1, with a possible D match to TRBD1 (5 bases). Sequenced sample: peripheral blood. CDR3 protein: CASSPPGRGTEAFF. CDR3 sequence (DNA): TGTGCCAGCTCACCACCGGGGAGGGGCACTGAAGCTTTCTTT.